The T cell receptor beta chain under discussion was sequenced for a study of T cell clones after liver transplantation. The wider study: Liver transplant recipients had immunosuppression withdrawal attempted within 2 years. Blood was drawn pre-transplant, before withdrawal, and after full or failed withdrawal. A pre-transplant mixed lymphocyte reaction with TCRbeta sequencing defined graft-donor-reactive clones followed in post-transplant blood.

This clone has more than one count but fewer than ten. This CDR3 is 13 amino acids long. Trimming took 3 bases from V and 6 from J; bases not matched to a gene: 2. Germline assignment: CDR1 GTSNPN and CDR2 SVGIG (reference sequence). Only in-frame clones appear in the TCRdb table, and some are missing; sequencing was by immunoSEQ multiplex PCR. In the table there are over 90,000 clones, about 86% of which are singletons. This receptor was obtained from a human patient who received a liver transplant. A subset of T cells may come from the graft donor. Here the sequenced sample was CD4+ T cells from blood, taken around 44 months after liver transplant. This chain links TRBV30 with TRBJ2-1, with 10 bases matching TRBD1. In DNA, the CDR3 is TGTGCCTGGAGCGGGACAGGGGTCAATGAGCAGTTCTTC. The encoded protein is CAWSGTGVNEQFF. The entire variable domain, with the rest obtained from reference TRBV30 and TRBJ2-1, is as follows: SQTIHQWPATLVQPVGSPLSLECTVEGTSNPNLYWYRQAAGRGLQLLFYSVGIGQISSEVPQNLSASRPQDRQFILSSKKLLLSDSGFYLCAWSGTGVNEQFFGPGTRLTVL.